A single sample is the source of the 26 T cell receptor beta chains below, sequenced in a study of T cell responses to AZD1222 COVID-19 vaccine listed by TCRdb under 2021. This specimen's time point label, per the study, means: baseline before first vaccination. To prepare the library, the immunoSEQ multiplex PCR assay was applied. Entries here come from immuneACCESS through TCRdb and include only in-frame sequences with V and J called. Some clones fail to appear in such tables; in the studies checked, an unresolved V gene covers under half of the shortfall, and the cause of the remainder is unknown. The sample table contains 110,000 to 150,000 clones; only one count was recorded for roughly 91% of them. Together, the top ten hold 9.1% of the sample. Material: peripheral blood, obtained on day 0 of AZD1222 vaccination. These receptors originate from an adult in good health.

The rearrangement uses TRBV5-8 and TRBJ1-1, with no clear D. Germline CDR1 SGHTS, CDR2 YDEGEE. V lost 1 base, J lost 3 bases, and 7 bases lay in between. The CDR3 length is 13 residues. For the CDR3, the DNA is TGTGCCAGCAGCTTGTGGGAGGACACTGAAGCTTTCTTT. This translates into CASSLWEDTEAFF.

V is TRBV7-9 and J is TRBJ2-5; 9 bases are shared with TRBD2. Germline CDR1 SEHNR, CDR2 FQNEAQ (reference sequence). The V segment lost 3 bases and the J segment 1 base; nucleotides outside the gene matches: 3. The CDR3 is made up of 15 amino acids. CDR3: CASSFFSGGQETQYF. In DNA form, the CDR3 reads TGTGCCAGCAGCTTTTTTAGCGGGGGCCAAGAGACCCAGTACTTC.

This chain links TRBV21-1 with TRBJ1-5; TRBD1, the table's D call, lacks a check against the DNA. TRBV21-1 counts as a pseudogene. This CDR3 comprises 14 residues. The CDR3 DNA is TGTGCCAGCAGCGGGACAGCTAGCAATCAGCCCCAGCATTTT. Residues: CASSGTASNQPQHF.

The genes are TRBV7-9 and TRBJ1-2; D call uncertain. Trimming removed 3 bases from V and 3 bases from J, with 11 bases in between. This CDR3 spans 14 amino acids. Germline V CDR1 and CDR2: SEHNR, FQNEAQ (reference sequence). The CDR3 region has the DNA TGTGCCAGCAGCTTCCCGGGAGAGGACTATGGCTACACCTTC. Translated, it gives CASSFPGEDYGYTF.

The CDR3 here is CASSSTGDLTEAFF. CDR3 sequence (DNA): TGTGCCAGCAGCTCGACAGGGGACCTAACTGAAGCTTTCTTT. The J gene is TRBJ1-1, the V gene TRBV7-2; TRBD1 aligns across 8 bases. Trimming took 4 bases from V and 5 from J; bases not matched to a gene: 6. The CDR3 extends over 14 amino acids. In germline, CDR1 is SGHTA, CDR2 FQGNSA. Looking up the rest from reference TRBV7-2 and TRBJ1-1 gives the full variable domain: GAGVSQSPSNKVTEKGKDVELRCDPISGHTALYWYRQSLGQGLEFLIYFQGNSAPDKSGLPSDRFSAERTGGSVSTLTIQRTQQEDSAVYLCASSSTGDLTEAFFGQGTRLTVV.

The V and J genes are TRBV30 and TRBJ2-2; a possible D gene is TRBD2 (5 bases). V was cut by 2 bases and J by 3 bases, with 19 bases left in between. The CDR3 extends over 17 amino acids. In germline, CDR1 is GTSNPN, CDR2 SVGIG (reference sequence). CDR3 DNA sequence: TGTGCCTGGAGTCGGTCGGTTTGGGAAGCGGACACCGGGGAGCTGTTTTTT. Its translation is CAWSRSVWEADTGELFF.

This chain uses TRBV24-1 with TRBJ1-2, with D possibly matching TRBD1 (6 bases). The CDR3 contains 15 residues. V lost 2 bases, J lost 9 bases, and 18 bases lay in between. The germline V gene encodes CDR1 KGHDR and CDR2 SFDVKD. Here the CDR3 DNA reads TGTGCCACCAGTGATTCCTTACAGGGATATGAGCGCTACACCTTC. Amino acid sequence: CATSDSLQGYERYTF.

The chain links TRBV5-1 to TRBJ2-6; either TRBD1 or TRBD2 may fit D (5 bases each). CDR3 length: 15 amino acids. V was cut by 5 bases and J by 0 bases, with 9 bases left in between. Per the germline V gene, CDR1 is SGHRS and CDR2 is YFSETQ. CDR3 DNA: TGCGCCAGCAGTGGGGGAAACTCTGGGGCCAACGTCCTGACTTTC. Amino acid sequence: CASSGGNSGANVLTF.

This clone was seen just once. The J gene is TRBJ1-2, the V gene TRBV7-9; D is ambiguous. V gave up 3 bases and J gave up 3 bases, with 8 bases separating them. Germline loops: CDR1 SEHNR, CDR2 FQNEAQ (reference sequence). The CDR3 has 13 residues. CDR3 bases: TGTGCCAGCAGCTTCCCGGTGGACTATGGCTACACCTTC. It translates to CASSFPVDYGYTF.

About this clone itself: Mismatch with germline at one junction end may stem from a read error. The chain is built from TRBV7-7 and TRBJ2-1, with D possibly being TRBD2 (7 bases). There are 13 residues in the CDR3. Germline V gene lookup returns CDR1 SSHAT and CDR2 FNYEAQ (reference sequence). The CDR3 DNA reads as TGTGCTAGCAGCTTTAGGGGGGGCAATGAGCAGTTCTTC. Its protein is CASSFRGGNEQFF.

The chain recombines TRBV2 with TRBJ1-4, with 7 bases identical to TRBD1. The germline gives CDR1 SNHLY, CDR2 FYNNEI. The V gene end was trimmed by 4 bases and the J gene end by 6 bases; junction bases not matched to a gene: 5. This CDR3 comprises 14 residues. CDR3 DNA: TGTGCCAGCAGTGCCCGGACAGGATATGAAAAACTGTTTTTT. Its protein is CASSARTGYEKLFF.

The gene calls are TRBV7-8 and TRBJ2-7; the D gene is possibly TRBD2 (6 bases). Germline V lookup: CDR1 SGHVS, CDR2 FQNEAQ. V was trimmed by 4 bases and J by 3 bases, leaving 16 bases between them. The CDR3 consists of 15 residues. The CDR3 reads CASSSSGESDYEQYF. For the CDR3, the DNA is TGTGCCAGCAGCTCCTCGGGGGAAAGTGACTACGAGCAGTACTTC.

The chain joins TRBV12-3 or TRBV12-4 to TRBJ1-5; no definite D call. The V end lost 5 bases, the J end lost 7 bases, and 12 bases lay between the germline ends. The CDR3 totals 13 residues. The DNA of the CDR3 is TGTGCCAGCAGTAAAATCGTGGGCCAGCCCCAGCATTTT. This gives the protein CASSKIVGQPQHF.

This rearrangement joins TRBV5-1 to TRBJ2-5, with 16 bases matching TRBD2. The CDR3 has 17 residues. V was clipped by 4 bases and J by 5 bases; unmatched bases: 8. Germline CDR1 and CDR2: SGHRS and YFSETQ. The CDR3 DNA sequence: TGCGCCAGCAGCATGGGACTAGCGGGGGGGCCCACGGAGACCCAGTACTTC. It specifies CASSMGLAGGPTETQYF.

This sequence joins TRBV29-1 and TRBJ1-2, with TRBD1 identical over 9 bases. V dropped 4 bases and J dropped 6; count of bases not matched to a gene: 12. This CDR3 contains 15 residues. Looked up from germline, CDR1 is SQVTM and CDR2 is ANQGSEA. CDR3 DNA: TGCAGCGTTGGCCTCGGGACAGGGAGCCCGCATGGCTACACCTTC. The encoded protein is CSVGLGTGSPHGYTF.

The chain recombines TRBV7-3 with TRBJ1-3, with a possible D match to TRBD1 (6 bases). The ends were cut back, 2 bases at V and 4 bases at J, with 6 bases in the middle. CDR1 and CDR2 (germline): SGHTA, FQGTGA. The CDR3 is 13 amino acids. The CDR3 reads CASSLDRGNTIYF. The CDR3 DNA follows: TGTGCCAGCAGCTTAGACAGGGGAAACACCATATATTTT. Together with reference TRBV7-3 and TRBJ1-3, the CDR3 gives the full variable domain: GAGVSQTPSNKVTEKGKYVELRCDPISGHTALYWYRQSLGQGPEFLIYFQGTGAADDSGLPNDRFFAVRPEGSVSTLKIQRTERGDSAVYLCASSLDRGNTIYFGEGSWLTVV.

The chain joins TRBV9 to TRBJ1-2, with D maybe TRBD1 (5 bases). Germline lookup yields CDR1 SGDLS and CDR2 YYNGEE. Trimming removed 0 bases from V and 6 bases from J, with 15 bases in between. The CDR3 runs 15 residues. This CDR3 reads CASSVVGRGANGYTF. DNA for the CDR3: TGTGCCAGCAGCGTAGTAGGGCGAGGGGCAAATGGCTACACCTTC.

The gene calls are TRBV27 and TRBJ1-4, with D unresolved. V was clipped by 0 bases and J by 0 bases, with 11 bases between them. Looked up from germline, CDR1 is MNHEY and CDR2 is SMNVEV (reference sequence). The CDR3 is made up of 17 amino acids. The CDR3 loop is CASSLSGSVTTNEKLFF. As DNA, the CDR3 is TGTGCCAGCAGTTTATCCGGCTCGGTGACAACTAATGAAAAACTGTTTTTT. The full variable domain, rest sourced from reference TRBV27 and TRBJ1-4, is EAQVTQNPRYLITVTGKKLTVTCSQNMNHEYMSWYRQDPGLGLRQIYYSMNVEVTDKGDVPEGYKVSRKEKRNFPLILESPSPNQTSLYFCASSLSGSVTTNEKLFFGSGTQLSVL.

V gene TRBV7-2 combines with J gene TRBJ2-7, with D tentatively TRBD1 or TRBD2 (5 bases each). The V end was cut by 2 bases, the J end by 6 bases, with 11 bases between. The germline V gene encodes CDR1 SGHTA and CDR2 FQGNSA. CDR3 length: 13 residues. The CDR3 DNA sequence: TGTGCCAGCAGCTTATCCCAGGGACCCGAGCAGTACTTC. It is translated as CASSLSQGPEQYF.

This clone was observed a single time. The rearrangement uses TRBV16 and TRBJ2-1; no reliable D call. V was cut by 3 bases and J by 6 bases, with 3 bases left in between. CDR1 is KGHSY, CDR2 FQNENV, per germline. The CDR3 is 11 amino acids. For the CDR3, the DNA is TGTGCCAGCAGCCACGGCAATGAGCAGTTCTTC. Protein sequence: CASSHGNEQFF.

V gene TRBV6-2 or TRBV6-3 combines with J gene TRBJ2-5; D ambiguous. Looked up from germline, CDR1 is MNHEY and CDR2 is SVGEGT. The CDR3 extends over 14 amino acids. Deletions cut 7 bases from V and 5 bases from J, with 17 bases between. The CDR3 DNA reads as TGTGCCAGCACCCCTGGCGGAGTGCTGGAGACCCAGTACTTC. Protein product: CASTPGGVLETQYF.

The chain carries TRBV5-1 and TRBJ1-2, with 8 positions matching TRBD1. Germline V lookup: CDR1 SGHRS, CDR2 YFSETQ. V was clipped by 3 bases and J by 5 bases; unmatched bases: 9. The CDR3 sequence is 15 residues long. As DNA, the CDR3 is TGCGCCAGCAGCTCCCTCCAGGGGGCGGGATATGGCTACACCTTC. Its translation: CASSSLQGAGYGYTF.

The chain uses TRBV7-9 and TRBJ2-6, with no clear D. The CDR3 loop spans 16 amino acids. Trimming left V 3 bases short and J 0 bases short, with 9 bases between. Per the germline V gene, CDR1 is SEHNR and CDR2 is FQNEAQ (reference sequence). The CDR3 reads CASSLSVLSGANVLTF. CDR3 DNA: TGTGCCAGCAGCTTGTCTGTCCTCTCTGGGGCCAACGTCCTGACTTTC.

For the CDR3, the DNA is TGTGCCAGTAGTATCGCTCCACCAGCGGGGGGGCTTACTGAGCAGTTCTTC. Translated, it gives CASSIAPPAGGLTEQFF. V and J are TRBV19 and TRBJ2-1; 10 bases map to TRBD2. CDR3 length: 17 amino acids. With V trimmed by 3 bases and J by 9 bases, 14 bases remained unmatched. CDR1 is LNHDA and CDR2 is SQIVND in the germline V gene (reference sequence).

The chain employs TRBV6-5 and TRBJ2-3; D may be TRBD1 (8 bases). Germline CDR1 reads MNHEY; CDR2 reads SVGAGI. This CDR3 is 15 amino acids long. The ends were cut back, 0 bases at V and 6 bases at J, with 13 bases in the middle. The CDR3: CASSYSKQGGDTQYF. CDR3 DNA: TGTGCCAGCAGTTACTCGAAACAGGGGGGGGATACGCAGTATTTT.

The chain recombines TRBV19 with TRBJ2-6; TRBD1 agrees at 7 bases. Germline assignment: CDR1 LNHDA and CDR2 SQIVND (reference sequence). J lost 4 bases, V lost 2 bases, and 14 bases had no gene match. This CDR3 spans 19 amino acids. CDR3 nucleotides: TGTGCCAGTAGTATAAAAGGGGGCGCGTTTCGCGACGGGGCCAACGTCCTGACTTTC. Translated, it gives CASSIKGGAFRDGANVLTF.